The TCR beta chain under discussion was sequenced for a study of cytomegalovirus exposure and HLA in healthy donors. Across the whole study: Early on, a data release was issued that held about 85 million unique TCRs from HLA-typed donors.

Amplification used 60 Vbeta primers and 13 Jbeta primers. Per the authors' pipeline: Tens of millions of unique TCR beta chains, 8.5 million to 14 million shared, were counted in a later analysis. The method was immunoSEQ multiplex PCR; TCRdb's version includes in-frame clones alone and lacks a portion of them. The DNA gave D and trimming, while V, J and clone size come from that table. The repertoire holds about 150,000 clones, with approximately 80% as singletons. The ends lost 0 bases at V and 6 bases at J; junction bases unmatched: 6. The CDR3 spans 15 residues. Germline V gene data show CDR1 as GTSNPN and CDR2 as SVGIG (reference sequence).

The source material was PBMCs. The chain recombines TRBV30 with TRBJ2-7, with 12 bases that match TRBD1. The TCR sequence derives from a man aged 40-55 years in good health and CMV-seronegative. The CDR3 coding sequence is TGTGCCTGGAGTGTACGGGGACAGGGGGCTGGCGAGCAGTACTTC. This encodes CAWSVRGQGAGEQYF.